This T cell receptor (beta chain) was found in a study of shared clonotypes between healthy human individuals. Whole-study findings and limits: Shared clonotypes: approximately 5% naive CD4, around 4% naive CD8, around 2.4% memory CD4, approximately 0.4% memory CD8.

The CDR3 is made up of 17 amino acids. Trimming took 6 bases from V and 0 from J, leaving 21 bases between them. CDR1 and CDR2 from the germline V gene are ENHRY and SYGVKD. Produced via immunoSEQ multiplex PCR; TCRdb's table is partial and in-frame only. The sample has some 2,400,000 clones; approximately 96% are singletons. With respect to this clone: Its antigen is unidentified.

The TCR sequence derives from a man younger than 30 in good health. The chain is built from TRBV10-3 and TRBJ2-7; D not certain. Sequencing was performed on naive CD4+ T cells sorted from blood. Subset defined: CD45RA+ positively selected. The chain's CDR3 is CAISEANRPTSSYEQYF. In nucleotides, the CDR3 is TGTGCCATCAGCGAGGCCAATCGGCCCACGAGCTCCTACGAGCAGTACTTC.